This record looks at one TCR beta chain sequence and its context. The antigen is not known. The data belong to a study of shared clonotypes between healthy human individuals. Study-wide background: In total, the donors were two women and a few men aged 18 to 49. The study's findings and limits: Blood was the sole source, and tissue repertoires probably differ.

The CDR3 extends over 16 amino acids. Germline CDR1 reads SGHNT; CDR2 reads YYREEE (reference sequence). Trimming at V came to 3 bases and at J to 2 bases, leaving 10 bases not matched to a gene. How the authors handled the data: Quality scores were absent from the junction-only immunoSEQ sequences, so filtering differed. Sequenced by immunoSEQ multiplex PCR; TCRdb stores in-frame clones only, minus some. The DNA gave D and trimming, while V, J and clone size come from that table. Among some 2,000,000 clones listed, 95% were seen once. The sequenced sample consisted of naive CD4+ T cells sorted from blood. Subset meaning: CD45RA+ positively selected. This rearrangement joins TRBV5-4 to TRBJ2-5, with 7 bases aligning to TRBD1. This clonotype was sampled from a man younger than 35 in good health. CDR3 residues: CASSYPRGLGQETQYF. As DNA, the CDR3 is TGTGCCAGCAGCTACCCAAGGGGGCTTGGGCAAGAGACCCAGTACTTC.